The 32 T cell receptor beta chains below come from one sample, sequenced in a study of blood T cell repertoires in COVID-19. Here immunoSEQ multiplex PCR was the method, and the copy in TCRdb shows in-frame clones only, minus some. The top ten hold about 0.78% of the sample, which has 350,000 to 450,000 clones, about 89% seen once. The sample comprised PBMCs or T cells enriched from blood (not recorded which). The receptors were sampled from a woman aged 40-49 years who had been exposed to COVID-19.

CDR3 nucleotide sequence: TGTGCCAGCAGACCCAATATGGGGACAGGGGGAATGGCTTTCTTT. This gives the protein CASRPNMGTGGMAFF. The J gene is TRBJ1-1, the V gene TRBV7-8; 11 positions agree with TRBD1. Germline values: CDR1 SGHVS, CDR2 FQNEAQ. The J segment lost 11 bases and the V segment lost 6 bases, leaving 14 bases of the junction unmatched. This CDR3 region has 15 residues.

The CDR3: CASSLEGAGGGSYTEAFF. CDR3 in DNA: TGTGCCAGCAGCTTAGAAGGGGCAGGGGGCGGATCGTACACTGAAGCTTTCTTT. The chain carries TRBV7-2 and TRBJ1-1; 8 positions match TRBD1. From germline, CDR1 is SGHTA and CDR2 FQGNSA. The CDR3 consists of 18 residues. J was trimmed by 3 bases and V by 1 base; bases with no gene match: 13.

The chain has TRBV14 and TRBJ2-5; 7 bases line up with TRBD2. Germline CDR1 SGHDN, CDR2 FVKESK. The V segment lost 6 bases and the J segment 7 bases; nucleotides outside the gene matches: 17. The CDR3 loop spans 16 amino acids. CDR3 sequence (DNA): TGTGCCAGCAGTCCCACTTTAGCGGGTATGGGTCGGACCCAGTACTTC. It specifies CASSPTLAGMGRTQYF. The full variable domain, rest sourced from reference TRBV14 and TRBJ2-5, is EAGVTQFPSHSVIEKGQTVTLRCDPISGHDNLYWYRRVMGKEIKFLLHFVKESKQDESGMPNNRFLAERTGGTYSTLKVQPAELEDSGVYFCASSPTLAGMGRTQYFGPGTRLLVL.

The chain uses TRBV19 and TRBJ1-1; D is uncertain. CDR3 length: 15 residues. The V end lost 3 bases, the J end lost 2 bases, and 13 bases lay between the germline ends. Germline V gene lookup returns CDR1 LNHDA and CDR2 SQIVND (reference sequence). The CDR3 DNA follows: TGTGCCAGTAGTATGGATGGCGCGGGTAACACTGAAGCTTTCTTT. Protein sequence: CASSMDGAGNTEAFF. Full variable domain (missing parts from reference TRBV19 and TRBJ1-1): DGGITQSPKYLFRKEGQNVTLSCEQNLNHDAMYWYRQDPGQGLRLIYYSQIVNDFQKGDIAEGYSVSREKKESFPLTVTSAQKNPTAFYLCASSMDGAGNTEAFFGQGTRLTVV.

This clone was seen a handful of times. Here the CDR3 DNA reads TGTGCCAGCAGCCAGGTCGTGGGGGGAGACGGCTACACCTTC. This encodes CASSQVVGGDGYTF. The rearrangement links TRBV5-4 to TRBJ1-2, with D possibly matching TRBD1 (5 bases). The CDR3 totals 14 residues. Germline values: CDR1 SGHNT, CDR2 YYREEE (reference sequence). V was clipped by 4 bases and J by 8 bases, with 18 bases between them.

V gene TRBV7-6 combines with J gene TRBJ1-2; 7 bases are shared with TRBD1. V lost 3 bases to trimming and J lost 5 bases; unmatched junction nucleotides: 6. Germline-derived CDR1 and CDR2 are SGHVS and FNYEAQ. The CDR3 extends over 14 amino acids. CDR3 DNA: TGTGCCAGCAGCTTGGGACAGCTTAATTATGGCTACACCTTC. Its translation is CASSLGQLNYGYTF.

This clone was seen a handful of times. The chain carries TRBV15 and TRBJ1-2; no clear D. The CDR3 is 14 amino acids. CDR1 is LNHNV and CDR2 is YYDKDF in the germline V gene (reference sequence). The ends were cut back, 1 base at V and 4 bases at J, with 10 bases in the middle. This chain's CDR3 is CATSRGAGIYGYTF. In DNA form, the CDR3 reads TGTGCCACCAGCAGAGGGGCGGGGATCTATGGCTACACCTTC.

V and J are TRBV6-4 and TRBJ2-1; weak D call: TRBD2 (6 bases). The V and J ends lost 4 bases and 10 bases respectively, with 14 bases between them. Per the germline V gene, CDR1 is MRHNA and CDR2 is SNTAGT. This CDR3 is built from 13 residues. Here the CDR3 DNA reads TGTGCCAGCAGTGGGGATGAAGGGAGGGAGCAGTTCTTC. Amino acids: CASSGDEGREQFF.

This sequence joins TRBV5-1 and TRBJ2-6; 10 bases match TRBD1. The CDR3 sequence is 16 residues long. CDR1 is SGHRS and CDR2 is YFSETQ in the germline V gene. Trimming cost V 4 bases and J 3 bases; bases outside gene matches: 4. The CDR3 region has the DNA TGCGCCAGCAGCGAGACAGGGGGCTATGGGGCCAACGTCCTGACTTTC. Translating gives CASSETGGYGANVLTF.

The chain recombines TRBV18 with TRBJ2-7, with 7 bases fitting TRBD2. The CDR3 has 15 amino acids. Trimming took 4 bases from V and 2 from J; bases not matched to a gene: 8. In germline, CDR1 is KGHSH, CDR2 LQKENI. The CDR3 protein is CASSHPGGGTYEQYF. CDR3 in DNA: TGTGCCAGCTCACATCCGGGGGGTGGGACCTACGAGCAGTACTTC. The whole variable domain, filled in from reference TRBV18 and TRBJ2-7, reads NAGVMQNPRHLVRRRGQEARLRCSPMKGHSHVYWYRQLPEEGLKFMVYLQKENIIDESGMPKERFSAEFPKEGPSILRIQQVVRGDSAAYFCASSHPGGGTYEQYFGPGTRLTVT.

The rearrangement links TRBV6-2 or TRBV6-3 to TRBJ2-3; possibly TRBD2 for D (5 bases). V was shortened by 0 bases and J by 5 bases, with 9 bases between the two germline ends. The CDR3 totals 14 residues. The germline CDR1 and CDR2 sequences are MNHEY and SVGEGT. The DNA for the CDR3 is TGTGCCAGCAGTTACTCGTCTGCGGGAGATACGCAGTATTTT. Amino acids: CASSYSSAGDTQYF.

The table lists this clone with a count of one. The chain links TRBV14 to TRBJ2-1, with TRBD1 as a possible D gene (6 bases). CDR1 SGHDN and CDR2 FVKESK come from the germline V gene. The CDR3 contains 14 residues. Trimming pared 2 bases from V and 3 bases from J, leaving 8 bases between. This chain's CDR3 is CASSQTDSYNEQFF. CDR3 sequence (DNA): TGTGCCAGCAGCCAAACGGACAGCTACAATGAGCAGTTCTTC.

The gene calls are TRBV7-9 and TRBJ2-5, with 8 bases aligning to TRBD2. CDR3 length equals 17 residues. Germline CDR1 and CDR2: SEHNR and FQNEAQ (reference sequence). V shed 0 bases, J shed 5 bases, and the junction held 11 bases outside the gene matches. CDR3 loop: CASSLAVMSGGLETQYF. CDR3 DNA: TGTGCCAGCAGCTTAGCGGTGATGAGCGGGGGTTTGGAGACCCAGTACTTC.

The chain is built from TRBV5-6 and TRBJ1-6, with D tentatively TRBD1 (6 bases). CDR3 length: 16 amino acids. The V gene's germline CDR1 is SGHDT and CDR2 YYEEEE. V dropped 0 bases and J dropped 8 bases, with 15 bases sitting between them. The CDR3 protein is CASSLGGPFGDSPLHF. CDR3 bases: TGTGCCAGCAGCTTGGGGGGGCCTTTTGGTGATTCACCCCTCCACTTT. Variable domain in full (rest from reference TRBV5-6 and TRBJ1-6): DAGVTQSPTHLIKTRGQQVTLRCSPKSGHDTVSWYQQALGQGPQFIFQYYEEEERQRGNFPDRFSGHQFPNYSSELNVNALLLGDSALYLCASSLGGPFGDSPLHFGNGTRLTVT.

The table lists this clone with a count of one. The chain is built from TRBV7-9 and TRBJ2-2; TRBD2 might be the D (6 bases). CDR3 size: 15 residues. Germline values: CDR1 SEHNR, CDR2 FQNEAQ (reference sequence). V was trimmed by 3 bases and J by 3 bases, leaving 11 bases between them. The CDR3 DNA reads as TGTGCCAGCAGCTTCTCGCGGGGAGACACCGGGGAGCTGTTTTTT. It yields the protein CASSFSRGDTGELFF.

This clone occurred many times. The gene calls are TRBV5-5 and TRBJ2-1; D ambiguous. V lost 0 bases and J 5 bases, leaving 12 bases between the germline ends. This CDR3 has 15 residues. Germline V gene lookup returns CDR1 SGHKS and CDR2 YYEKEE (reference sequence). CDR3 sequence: CASSLDPVPHNEQFF. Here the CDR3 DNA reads TGTGCCAGCAGCTTGGACCCAGTGCCCCACAATGAGCAGTTCTTC.

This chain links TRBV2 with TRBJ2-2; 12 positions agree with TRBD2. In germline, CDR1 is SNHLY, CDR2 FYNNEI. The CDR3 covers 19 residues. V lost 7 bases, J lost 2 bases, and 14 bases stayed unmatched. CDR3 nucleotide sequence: TGTGCCAGCACCGACCTCTCAACTAGCGGGAGGCTTAACACCGGGGAGCTGTTTTTT. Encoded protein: CASTDLSTSGRLNTGELFF. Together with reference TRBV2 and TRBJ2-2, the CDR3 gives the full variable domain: EPEVTQTPSHQVTQMGQEVILRCVPISNHLYFYWYRQILGQKVEFLVSFYNNEISEKSEIFDDQFSVERPDGSNFTLKIRSTKLEDSAMYFCASTDLSTSGRLNTGELFFGEGSRLTVL.

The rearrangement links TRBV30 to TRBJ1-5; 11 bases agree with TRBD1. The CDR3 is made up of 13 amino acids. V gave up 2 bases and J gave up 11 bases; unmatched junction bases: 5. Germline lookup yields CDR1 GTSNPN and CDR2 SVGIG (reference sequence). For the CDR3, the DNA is TGTGCCTGGAGTTCGACGGGACAGGGGGCCCAGCATTTT. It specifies CAWSSTGQGAQHF.

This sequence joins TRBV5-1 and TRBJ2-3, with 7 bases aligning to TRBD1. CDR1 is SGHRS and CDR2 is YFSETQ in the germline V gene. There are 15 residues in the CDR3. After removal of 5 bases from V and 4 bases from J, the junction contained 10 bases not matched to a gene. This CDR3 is CASSLEGARADTQYF. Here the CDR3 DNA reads TGCGCCAGCAGTTTAGAGGGGGCGCGTGCAGATACGCAGTATTTT. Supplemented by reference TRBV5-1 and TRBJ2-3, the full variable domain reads KAGVTQTPRYLIKTRGQQVTLSCSPISGHRSVSWYQQTPGQGLQFLFEYFSETQRNKGNFPGRFSGRQFSNSRSEMNVSTLELGDSALYLCASSLEGARADTQYFGPGTRLTVL.

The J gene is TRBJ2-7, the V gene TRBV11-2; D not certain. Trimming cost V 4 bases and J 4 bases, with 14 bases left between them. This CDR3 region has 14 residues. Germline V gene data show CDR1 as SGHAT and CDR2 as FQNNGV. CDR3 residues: CASSSLSPLYEQYF. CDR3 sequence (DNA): TGTGCCAGCAGCTCCTTGTCCCCCCTGTACGAGCAGTACTTC.

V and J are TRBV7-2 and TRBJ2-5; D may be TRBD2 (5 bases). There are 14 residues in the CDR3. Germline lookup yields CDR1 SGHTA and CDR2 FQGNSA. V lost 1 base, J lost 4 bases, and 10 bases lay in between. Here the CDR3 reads CASSLGRGRETQYF. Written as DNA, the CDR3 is TGTGCCAGCAGCTTAGGAAGAGGGCGAGAGACCCAGTACTTC.

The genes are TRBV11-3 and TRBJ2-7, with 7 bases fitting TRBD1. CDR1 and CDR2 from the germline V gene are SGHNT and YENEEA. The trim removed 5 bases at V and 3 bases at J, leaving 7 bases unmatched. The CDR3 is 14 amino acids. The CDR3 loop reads CASSARTGSYEQYF. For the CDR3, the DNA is TGTGCCAGCAGCGCCCGGACAGGCAGCTACGAGCAGTACTTC.

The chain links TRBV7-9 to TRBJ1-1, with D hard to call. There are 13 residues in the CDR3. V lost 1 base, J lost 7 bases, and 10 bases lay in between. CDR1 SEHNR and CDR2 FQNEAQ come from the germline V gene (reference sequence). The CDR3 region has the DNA TGTGCCAGCAGCTTAGTAGGCGGGATTGAAGCTTTCTTT. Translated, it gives CASSLVGGIEAFF. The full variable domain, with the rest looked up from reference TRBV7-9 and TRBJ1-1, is DTGVSQNPRHKITKRGQNVTFRCDPISEHNRLYWYRQTLGQGPEFLTYFQNEAQLEKSRLLSDRFSAERPKGSFSTLEIQRTEQGDSAMYLCASSLVGGIEAFFGQGTRLTVV.

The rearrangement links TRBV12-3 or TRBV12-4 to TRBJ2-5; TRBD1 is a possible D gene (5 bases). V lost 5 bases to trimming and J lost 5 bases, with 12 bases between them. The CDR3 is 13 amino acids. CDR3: CASSTLQGETQYF. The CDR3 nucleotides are TGTGCCAGCAGTACTCTCCAGGGTGAGACCCAGTACTTC.

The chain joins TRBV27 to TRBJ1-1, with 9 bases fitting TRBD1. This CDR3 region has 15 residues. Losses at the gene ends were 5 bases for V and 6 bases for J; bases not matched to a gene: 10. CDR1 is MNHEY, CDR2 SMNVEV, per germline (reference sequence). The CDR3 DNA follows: TGTGCCAGCAGTCCAACAGGGGGCGGTTTCCCTGAAGCTTTCTTT. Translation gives CASSPTGGGFPEAFF.

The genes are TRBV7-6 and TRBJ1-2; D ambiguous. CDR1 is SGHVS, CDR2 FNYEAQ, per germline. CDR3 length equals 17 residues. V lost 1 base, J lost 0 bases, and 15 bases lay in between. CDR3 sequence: CASSLDPCETTNYGYTF. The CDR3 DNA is TGTGCCAGCAGCTTAGATCCGTGCGAGACTACTAACTATGGCTACACCTTC.

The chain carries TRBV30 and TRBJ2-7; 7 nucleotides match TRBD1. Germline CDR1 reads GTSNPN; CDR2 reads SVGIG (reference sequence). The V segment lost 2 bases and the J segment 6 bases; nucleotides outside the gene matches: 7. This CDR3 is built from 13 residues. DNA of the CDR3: TGTGCCTGGAGTCCTACAGGGGTTCTCGAGCAGTACTTC. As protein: CAWSPTGVLEQYF.

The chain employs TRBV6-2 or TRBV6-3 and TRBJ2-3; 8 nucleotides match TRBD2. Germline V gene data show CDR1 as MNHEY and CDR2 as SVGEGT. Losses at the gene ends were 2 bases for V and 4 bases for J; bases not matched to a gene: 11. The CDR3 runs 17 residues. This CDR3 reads CASSYSPAGDRADTQYF. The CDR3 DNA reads TGTGCCAGCAGTTACAGCCCAGCGGGAGATCGTGCAGATACGCAGTATTTT.

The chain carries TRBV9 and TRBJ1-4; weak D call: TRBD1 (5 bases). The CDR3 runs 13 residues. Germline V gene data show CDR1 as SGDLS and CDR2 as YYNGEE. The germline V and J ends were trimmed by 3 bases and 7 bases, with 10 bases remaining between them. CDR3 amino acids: CASSGGLPEKLFF. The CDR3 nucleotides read TGTGCCAGCAGCGGGGGACTGCCTGAAAAACTGTTTTTT.

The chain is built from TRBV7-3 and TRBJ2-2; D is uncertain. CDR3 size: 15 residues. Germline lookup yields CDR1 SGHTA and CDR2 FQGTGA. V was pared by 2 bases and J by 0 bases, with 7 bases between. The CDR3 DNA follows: TGTGCCAGCAGCTTAGGCAGAACGAACACCGGGGAGCTGTTTTTT. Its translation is CASSLGRTNTGELFF.

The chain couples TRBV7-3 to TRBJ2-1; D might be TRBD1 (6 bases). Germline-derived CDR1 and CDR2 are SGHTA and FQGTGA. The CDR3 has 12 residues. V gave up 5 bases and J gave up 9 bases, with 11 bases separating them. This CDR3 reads CASSPLRGEQFF. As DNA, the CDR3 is TGTGCCAGCAGCCCACTCAGGGGTGAGCAGTTCTTC.

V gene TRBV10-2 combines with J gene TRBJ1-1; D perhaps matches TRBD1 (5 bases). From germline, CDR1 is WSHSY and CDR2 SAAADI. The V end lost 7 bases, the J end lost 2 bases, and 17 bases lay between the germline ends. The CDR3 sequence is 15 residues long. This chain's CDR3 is CASKKQANQNTEAFF. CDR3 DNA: TGCGCCAGCAAAAAACAGGCAAACCAAAACACTGAAGCTTTCTTT.